This T cell receptor beta chain is drawn from a study of T-cell reconstitution after alpha-beta-depleted transplantation in children. Study results and caveats: Approximately two months post-transplant, alpha-beta T cells reportedly originated from several hundred expanded graft clones. One year post-transplant, T-cell counts and diversity were largely derived from T cells produced anew. The high TCRbeta diversity at day 60 in some patients came from surviving recipient T cells and thymic progenitors.

V dropped 1 base and J dropped 0 bases, with 13 bases sitting between them. The CDR3 sequence is 16 residues long. The germline CDR1 and CDR2 sequences are SGHAT and FQNNGV. A TCRbeta library incorporating unique molecular identifiers was prepared. MiXCR was run by TCRdb on the PCR reads, yielding one entry per CDR3 protein. The sample holds approximately 430,000 distinct CDR3 sequences, under 20% seen once. On this clonotype itself: Its antigen is still unknown.

Sequencing was performed on PBMCs, mostly from graft donor cells, taken 360 days after TCRalphabeta/CD19-depleted stem cell transplant. This clonotype was obtained from a boy younger than two who had a stem cell transplant for Wiskott-Aldrich syndrome, so the T cells may come from the graft donor. This sequence joins TRBV11-2 and TRBJ2-7; no reliable D call. Written as DNA, the CDR3 is TGTGCCAGCAGCTTAGTCCCCCGGTACAGCTCCTACGAGCAGTACTTC. Amino acids: CASSLVPRYSSYEQYF.